This entry lists 3 T cell receptor beta chains sequenced from one sample in a study of T cell repertoires and HLA-DP antigens. No antigen is known for these receptors. Clones were read by immunoSEQ multiplex PCR, and TCRdb kept only the in-frame ones, dropping some. This sample has about 89,000 clones, with around nine tenths found just once. Material: CD4+ T cells from PBMCs. The receptors were gathered from a man aged 50-59 years in good health and CMV-seronegative.

The chain links TRBV5-6 to TRBJ2-5, with 7 bases identical to TRBD1. Germline V CDR1 and CDR2: SGHDT, YYEEEE. Trimming removed 0 bases from V and 4 bases from J; junction bases left unmatched: 6. The CDR3 length is 15 residues. The CDR3 region has the DNA TGTGCCAGCAGCTTGGATGACAGGGCGCGAGAGACCCAGTACTTC. This translates into CASSLDDRARETQYF.

The CDR3 DNA sequence: TGTGCCAGCAGTGCCTCTGGGACAGGGACTTCACCCCTCCACTTT. This encodes CASSASGTGTSPLHF. The chain employs TRBV6-1 and TRBJ1-6; 9 bases fit TRBD1. V lost 4 bases to trimming and J lost 9 bases; unmatched junction nucleotides: 7. Germline V CDR1 and CDR2: MNHNS, SASEGT. CDR3 length equals 15 residues.

The rearrangement links TRBV30 to TRBJ1-1, with D possibly TRBD1 on 6 matching bases. Germline CDR1 and CDR2: GTSNPN and SVGIG (reference sequence). This CDR3 contains 12 residues. Trimming shortened V by 2 bases and J by 9 bases, and 13 bases separated the two germline ends. The CDR3 DNA follows: TGTGCCTGGAGTACAGGACAGCCCCAAGCTTTCTTT. Protein: CAWSTGQPQAFF.